This T cell receptor beta chain was sequenced for a study of shared clonotypes between healthy human individuals. This CDR3 is 17 amino acids long. Germline assignment: CDR1 MGHRA and CDR2 YSYEKL. The junction had 7 bases not matched to a gene; V was cut back by 4 bases and J by 0 bases. TCRdb's table, derived via immunoSEQ multiplex PCR, lists solely in-frame clones and lacks some. In the table there are 100,000 to 120,000 clones, about 62% of which are singletons. This clone appeared a few times. The study enrolled healthy HIV-negative adults without recent acute infections or vaccinations as donors. The CD8 memory sample joined CD45RO+ cells and CCR7-negative CD45RA+ cells.

Material: memory CD8+ T cells sorted from blood. Subset given: CD45RO+ cells pooled with CCR7-negative TemRA cells. The V call is TRBV4-1, the J call TRBJ2-7, with TRBD2 identical over 12 bases. This receptor was obtained from a woman in her twenties or thirties in good health. CDR3 region: CASSRGLAGPSSYEQYF. Written as DNA, the CDR3 is TGCGCCAGCAGCCGGGGACTAGCGGGCCCGAGCTCCTACGAGCAGTACTTC.